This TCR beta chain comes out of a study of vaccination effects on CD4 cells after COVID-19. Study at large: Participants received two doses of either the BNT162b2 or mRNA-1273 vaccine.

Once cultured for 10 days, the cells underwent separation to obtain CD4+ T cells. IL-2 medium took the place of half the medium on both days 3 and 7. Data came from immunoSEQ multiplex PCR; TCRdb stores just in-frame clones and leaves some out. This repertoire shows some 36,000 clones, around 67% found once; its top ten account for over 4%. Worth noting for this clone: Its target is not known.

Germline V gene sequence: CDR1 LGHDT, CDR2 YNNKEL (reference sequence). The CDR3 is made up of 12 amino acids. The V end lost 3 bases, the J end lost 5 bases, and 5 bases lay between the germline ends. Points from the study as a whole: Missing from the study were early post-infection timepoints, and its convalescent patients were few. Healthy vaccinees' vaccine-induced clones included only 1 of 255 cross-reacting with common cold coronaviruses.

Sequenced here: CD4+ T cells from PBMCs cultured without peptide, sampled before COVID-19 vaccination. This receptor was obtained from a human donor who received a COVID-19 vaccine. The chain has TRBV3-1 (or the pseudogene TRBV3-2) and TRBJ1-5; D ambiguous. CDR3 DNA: TGTGCCAGCAGCCACGGGGATCAGCCCCAGCATTTT. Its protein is CASSHGDQPQHF.